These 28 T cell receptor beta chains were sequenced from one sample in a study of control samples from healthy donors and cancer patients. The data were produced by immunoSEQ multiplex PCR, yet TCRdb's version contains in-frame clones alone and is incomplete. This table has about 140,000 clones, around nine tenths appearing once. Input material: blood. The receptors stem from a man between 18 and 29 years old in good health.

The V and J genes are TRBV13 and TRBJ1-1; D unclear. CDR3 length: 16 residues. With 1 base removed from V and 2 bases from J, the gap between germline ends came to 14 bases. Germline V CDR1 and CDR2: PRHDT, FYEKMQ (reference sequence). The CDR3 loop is CASSLEGLRQNTEAFF. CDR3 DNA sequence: TGTGCCAGCAGCTTAGAAGGATTAAGGCAAAACACTGAAGCTTTCTTT.

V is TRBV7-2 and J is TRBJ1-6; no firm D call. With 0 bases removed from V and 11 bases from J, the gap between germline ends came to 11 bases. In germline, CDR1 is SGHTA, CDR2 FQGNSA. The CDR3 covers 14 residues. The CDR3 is CASSLAEGVTPLHF. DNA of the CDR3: TGTGCCAGCAGCTTAGCGGAGGGTGTCACACCCCTCCACTTT.

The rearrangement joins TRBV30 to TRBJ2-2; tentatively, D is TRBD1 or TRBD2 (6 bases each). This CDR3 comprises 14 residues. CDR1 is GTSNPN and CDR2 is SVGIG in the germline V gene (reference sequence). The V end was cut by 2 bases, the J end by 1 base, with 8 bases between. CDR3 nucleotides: TGTGCCTGGAGTCGGGGGCAGAACACCGGGGAGCTGTTTTTT. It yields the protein CAWSRGQNTGELFF.

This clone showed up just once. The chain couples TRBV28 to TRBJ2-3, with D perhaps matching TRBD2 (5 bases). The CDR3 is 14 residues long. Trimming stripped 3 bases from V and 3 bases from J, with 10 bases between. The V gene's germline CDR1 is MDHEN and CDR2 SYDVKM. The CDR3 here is CASSFRGVTDTQYF. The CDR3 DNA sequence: TGTGCCAGCAGTTTCCGGGGTGTTACAGATACGCAGTATTTT.

The CDR3: CSASRGLGTEAFF. The CDR3 DNA sequence: TGCAGTGCTAGTAGAGGGCTGGGCACTGAAGCTTTCTTT. The V gene is TRBV20-1, the J gene TRBJ1-1; D uncertain. Per the germline V gene, CDR1 is DFQATT and CDR2 is SNEGSKA (reference sequence). The CDR3 loop spans 13 amino acids. V lost 3 bases, J lost 4 bases, and 12 bases lay in between.

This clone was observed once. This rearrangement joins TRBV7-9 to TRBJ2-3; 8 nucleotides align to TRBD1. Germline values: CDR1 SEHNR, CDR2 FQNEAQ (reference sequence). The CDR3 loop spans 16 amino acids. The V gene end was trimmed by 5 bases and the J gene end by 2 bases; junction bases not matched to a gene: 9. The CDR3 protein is CASSLRTGSDTDTQYF. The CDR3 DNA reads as TGTGCCAGCAGCCTCCGGACAGGGTCTGACACAGATACGCAGTATTTT.

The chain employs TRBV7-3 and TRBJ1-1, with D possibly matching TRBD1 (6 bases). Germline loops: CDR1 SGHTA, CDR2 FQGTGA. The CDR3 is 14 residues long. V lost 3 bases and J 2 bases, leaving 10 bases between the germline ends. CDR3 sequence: CASSLTGGNTEAFF. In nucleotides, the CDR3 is TGTGCCAGCAGCTTGACCGGGGGCAACACTGAAGCTTTCTTT.

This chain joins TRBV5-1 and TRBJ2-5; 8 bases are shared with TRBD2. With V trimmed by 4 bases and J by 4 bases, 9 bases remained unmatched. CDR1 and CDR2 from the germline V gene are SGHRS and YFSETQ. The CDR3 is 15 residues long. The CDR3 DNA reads TGCGCCAGCAGCCCGGGGGGGGCGAATATAGAGACCCAGTACTTC. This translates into CASSPGGANIETQYF. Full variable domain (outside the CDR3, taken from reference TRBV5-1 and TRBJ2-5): KAGVTQTPRYLIKTRGQQVTLSCSPISGHRSVSWYQQTPGQGLQFLFEYFSETQRNKGNFPGRFSGRQFSNSRSEMNVSTLELGDSALYLCASSPGGANIETQYFGPGTRLLVL.

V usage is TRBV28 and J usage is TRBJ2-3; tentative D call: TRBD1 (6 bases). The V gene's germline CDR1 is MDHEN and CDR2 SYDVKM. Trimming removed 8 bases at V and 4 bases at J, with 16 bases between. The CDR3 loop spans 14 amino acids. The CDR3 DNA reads TGTGCCAGCCAGGGTCGAGACAGGCCAGATACGCAGTATTTT. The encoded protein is CASQGRDRPDTQYF.

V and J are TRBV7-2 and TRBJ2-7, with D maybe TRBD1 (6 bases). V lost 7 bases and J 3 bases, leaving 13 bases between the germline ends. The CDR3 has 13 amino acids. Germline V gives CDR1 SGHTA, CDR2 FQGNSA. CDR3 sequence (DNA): TGTGCCAGCACCTTCAGGGGCGGCTACGAGCAGTACTTC. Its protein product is CASTFRGGYEQYF.

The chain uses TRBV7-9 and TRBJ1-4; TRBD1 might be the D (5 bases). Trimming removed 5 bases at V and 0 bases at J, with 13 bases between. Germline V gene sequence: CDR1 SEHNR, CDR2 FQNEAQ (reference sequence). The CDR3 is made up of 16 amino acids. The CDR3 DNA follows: TGTGCCAGCAGCATCGGGACGGTGGCAACTAATGAAAAACTGTTTTTT. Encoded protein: CASSIGTVATNEKLFF.

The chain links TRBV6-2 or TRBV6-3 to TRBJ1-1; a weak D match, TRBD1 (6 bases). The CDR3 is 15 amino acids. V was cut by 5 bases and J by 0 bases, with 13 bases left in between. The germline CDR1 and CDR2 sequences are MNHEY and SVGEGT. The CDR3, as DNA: TGTGCCAGCAGTATAGGGACACTTATGAACACTGAAGCTTTCTTT. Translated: CASSIGTLMNTEAFF.

CDR3 DNA: TGTGCCAGCAGGGGACAGCTGAATCAGCCCCAGCATTTT. Translating gives CASRGQLNQPQHF. This chain joins TRBV28 and TRBJ1-5; 7 bases are shared with TRBD1. CDR1 and CDR2 from the germline V gene are MDHEN and SYDVKM. Germline trimming cut 6 bases from V and 4 bases from J; bases unmatched to any gene: 3. The CDR3 sequence is 13 residues long.

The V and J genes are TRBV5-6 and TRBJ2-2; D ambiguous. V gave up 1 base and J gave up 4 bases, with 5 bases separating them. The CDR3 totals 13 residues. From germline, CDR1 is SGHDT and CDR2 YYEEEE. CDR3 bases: TGTGCCAGCAGCTTGTCCATCACCGGGGAGCTGTTTTTT. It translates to CASSLSITGELFF.

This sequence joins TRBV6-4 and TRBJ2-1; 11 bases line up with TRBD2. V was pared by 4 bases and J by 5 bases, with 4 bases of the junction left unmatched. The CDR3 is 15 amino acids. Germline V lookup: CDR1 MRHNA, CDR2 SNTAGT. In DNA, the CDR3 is TGTGCCAGCAGTGTTGGGACTAGCGGTGACAATGAGCAGTTCTTC. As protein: CASSVGTSGDNEQFF.

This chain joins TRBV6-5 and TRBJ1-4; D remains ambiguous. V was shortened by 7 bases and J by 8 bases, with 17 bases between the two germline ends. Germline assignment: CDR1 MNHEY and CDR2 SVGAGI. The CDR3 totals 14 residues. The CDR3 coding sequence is TGTGCCAGCACGGTTTTCGGCGGGCGGGAAAAACTGTTTTTT. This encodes CASTVFGGREKLFF.

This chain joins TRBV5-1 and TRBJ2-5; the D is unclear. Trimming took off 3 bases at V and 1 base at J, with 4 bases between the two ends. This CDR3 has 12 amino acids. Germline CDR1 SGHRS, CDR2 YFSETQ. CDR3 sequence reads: CASSSGQETQYF. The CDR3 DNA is TGCGCCAGCAGCTCAGGCCAAGAGACCCAGTACTTC. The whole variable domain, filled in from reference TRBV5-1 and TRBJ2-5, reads KAGVTQTPRYLIKTRGQQVTLSCSPISGHRSVSWYQQTPGQGLQFLFEYFSETQRNKGNFPGRFSGRQFSNSRSEMNVSTLELGDSALYLCASSSGQETQYFGPGTRLLVL.

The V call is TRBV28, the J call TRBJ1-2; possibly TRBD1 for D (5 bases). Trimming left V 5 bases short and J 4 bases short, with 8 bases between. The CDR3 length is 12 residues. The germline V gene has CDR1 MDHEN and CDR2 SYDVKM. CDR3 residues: CASSGQGYGYTF. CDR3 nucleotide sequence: TGTGCCAGCAGTGGGCAGGGCTATGGCTACACCTTC.

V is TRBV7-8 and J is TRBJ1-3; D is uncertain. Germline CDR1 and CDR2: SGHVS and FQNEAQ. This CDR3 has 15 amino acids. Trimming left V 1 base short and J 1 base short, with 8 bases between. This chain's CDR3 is CASSLDGRSGNTIYF. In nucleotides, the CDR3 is TGTGCCAGCAGCTTAGACGGTCGTTCTGGAAACACCATATATTTT.

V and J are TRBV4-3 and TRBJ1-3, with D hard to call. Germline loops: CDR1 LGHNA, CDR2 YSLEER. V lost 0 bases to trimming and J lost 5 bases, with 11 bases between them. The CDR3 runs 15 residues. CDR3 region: CASSQELRSRNTIYF. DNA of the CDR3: TGCGCCAGCAGCCAAGAATTGCGTTCTCGAAACACCATATATTTT.

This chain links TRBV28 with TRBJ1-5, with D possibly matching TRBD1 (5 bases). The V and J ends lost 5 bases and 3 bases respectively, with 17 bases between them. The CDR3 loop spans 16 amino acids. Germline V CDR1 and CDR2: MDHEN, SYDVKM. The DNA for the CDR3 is TGTGCCAGCAGTGGCCGGTCATTCGGGACCAATCAGCCCCAGCATTTT. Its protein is CASSGRSFGTNQPQHF. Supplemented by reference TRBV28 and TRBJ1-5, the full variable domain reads DVKVTQSSRYLVKRTGEKVFLECVQDMDHENMFWYRQDPGLGLRLIYFSYDVKMKEKGDIPEGYSVSREKKERFSLILESASTNQTSMYLCASSGRSFGTNQPQHFGDGTRLSIL.

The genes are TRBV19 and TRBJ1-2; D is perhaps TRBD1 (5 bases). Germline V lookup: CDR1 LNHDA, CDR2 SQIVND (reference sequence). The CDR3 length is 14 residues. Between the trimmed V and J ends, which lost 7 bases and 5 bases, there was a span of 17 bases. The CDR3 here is CASNPIGVDYGYTF. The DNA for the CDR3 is TGTGCCAGTAACCCAATAGGGGTAGATTATGGCTACACCTTC.

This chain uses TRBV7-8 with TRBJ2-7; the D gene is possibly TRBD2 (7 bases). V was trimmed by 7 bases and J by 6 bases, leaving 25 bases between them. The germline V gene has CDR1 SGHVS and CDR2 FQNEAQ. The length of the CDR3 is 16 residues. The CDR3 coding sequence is TGTGCCAGCAAGTTAAGGGGGGGGTTTTACCGAAGCGAGCAGTACTTC. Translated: CASKLRGGFYRSEQYF. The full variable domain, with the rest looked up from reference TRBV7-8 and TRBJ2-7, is GAGVSQSPRYKVAKRGQDVALRCDPISGHVSLFWYQQALGQGPEFLTYFQNEAQLDKSGLPSDRFFAERPEGSVSTLKIQRTQQEDSAVYLCASKLRGGFYRSEQYFGPGTRLTVT.

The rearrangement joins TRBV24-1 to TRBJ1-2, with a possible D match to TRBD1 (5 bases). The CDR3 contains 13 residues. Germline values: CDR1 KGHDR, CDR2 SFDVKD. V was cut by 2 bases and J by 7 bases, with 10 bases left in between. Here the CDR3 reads CATSDSHRFGYTF. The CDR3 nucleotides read TGTGCCACCAGTGATTCCCACAGGTTTGGCTACACCTTC.

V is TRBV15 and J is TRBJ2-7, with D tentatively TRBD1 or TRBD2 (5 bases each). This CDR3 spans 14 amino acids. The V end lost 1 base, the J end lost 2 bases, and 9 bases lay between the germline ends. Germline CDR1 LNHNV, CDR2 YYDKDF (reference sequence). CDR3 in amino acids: CATSRVRDPYEQYF. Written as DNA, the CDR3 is TGTGCCACCAGCAGAGTCAGGGACCCCTACGAGCAGTACTTC.

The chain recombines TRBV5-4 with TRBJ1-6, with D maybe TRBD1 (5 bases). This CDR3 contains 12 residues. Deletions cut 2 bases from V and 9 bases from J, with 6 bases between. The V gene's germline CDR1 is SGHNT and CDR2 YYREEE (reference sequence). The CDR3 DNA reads TGTGCCAGCAGCTTAAGGGGTTCACCCCTCCACTTT. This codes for CASSLRGSPLHF.

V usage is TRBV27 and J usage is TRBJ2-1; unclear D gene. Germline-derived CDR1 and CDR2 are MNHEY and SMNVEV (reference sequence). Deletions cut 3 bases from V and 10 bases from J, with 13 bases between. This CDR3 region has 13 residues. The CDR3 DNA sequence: TGTGCCAGCAGTTTCCCCGGCGCCGGGGAGCAGTTCTTC. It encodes CASSFPGAGEQFF.

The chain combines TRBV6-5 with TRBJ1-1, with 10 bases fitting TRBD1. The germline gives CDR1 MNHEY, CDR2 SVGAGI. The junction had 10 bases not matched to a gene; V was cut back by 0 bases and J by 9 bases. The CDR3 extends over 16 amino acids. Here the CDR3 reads CASSYSGTGADLKAFF. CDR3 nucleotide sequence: TGTGCCAGCAGTTACTCTGGGACAGGGGCGGACCTGAAAGCTTTCTTT.